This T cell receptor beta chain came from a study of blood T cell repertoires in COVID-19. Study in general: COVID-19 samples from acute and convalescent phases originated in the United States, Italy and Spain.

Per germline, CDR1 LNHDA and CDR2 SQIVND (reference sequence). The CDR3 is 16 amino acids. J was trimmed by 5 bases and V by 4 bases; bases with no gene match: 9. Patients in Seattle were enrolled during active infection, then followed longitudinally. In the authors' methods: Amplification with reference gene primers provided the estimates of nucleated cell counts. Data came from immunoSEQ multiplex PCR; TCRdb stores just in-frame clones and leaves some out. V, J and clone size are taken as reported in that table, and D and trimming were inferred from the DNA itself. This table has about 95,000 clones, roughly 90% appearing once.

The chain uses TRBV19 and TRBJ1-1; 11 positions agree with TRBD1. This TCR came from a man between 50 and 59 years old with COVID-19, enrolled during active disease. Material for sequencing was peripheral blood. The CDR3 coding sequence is TGTGCCAGTAGTACCATCAGGACAGGGGGCCGGACTGAAGCTTTCTTT. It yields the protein CASSTIRTGGRTEAFF.